The 25 T cell receptor beta chains given below trace back to one sample, sequenced in a study of cytomegalovirus exposure and HLA in healthy donors. The study ran its PCR with 60 Vbeta and 13 Jbeta primers. Repertoires were generated with immunoSEQ multiplex PCR, while TCRdb's copy carries only in-frame clones and drops some. The table lists about 130,000 clones, 74% of them singletons. The source material was PBMCs. Receptors were obtained from a man younger than 35 in good health and CMV-seropositive.

V and J are TRBV11-3 and TRBJ2-3; 8 nucleotides line up with TRBD2. CDR1 and CDR2 (germline): SGHNT, YENEEA. This CDR3 region has 15 residues. V lost 6 bases and J lost 2; bases outside the gene matches: 7. The CDR3 DNA reads as TGTGCCAGCAGTCCGGGGGGGCGAATCACAGATACGCAGTATTTT. It codes for CASSPGGRITDTQYF.

The gene calls are TRBV5-8 and TRBJ2-3; tentatively, D is TRBD2 (6 bases). Germline values: CDR1 SGHTS, CDR2 YDEGEE. The length of the CDR3 is 15 residues. Trimming stripped 0 bases from V and 3 bases from J, with 11 bases between. CDR3 sequence: CASSLDGRPTDTQYF. DNA for the CDR3: TGTGCCAGCAGCTTGGATGGGAGGCCTACAGATACGCAGTATTTT.

The V gene is TRBV28, the J gene TRBJ2-7; perhaps TRBD1 as D (5 bases). V was pared by 3 bases and J by 3 bases, with 15 bases between. The germline V gene has CDR1 MDHEN and CDR2 SYDVKM. This CDR3 is 15 amino acids long. The DNA for the CDR3 is TGTGCCAGCAGTTTGATAGGGCAGGGTCTCTACGAGCAGTACTTC. Translated, it gives CASSLIGQGLYEQYF.

J is TRBJ2-7 and V is TRBV29-1; D is possibly TRBD1 (6 bases). V was clipped by 7 bases and J by 3 bases, with 19 bases between them. CDR1 is SQVTM and CDR2 is ANQGSEA in the germline V gene. The CDR3 sequence is 14 residues long. The CDR3 loop is CSAGRTGTNYEQYF. In DNA form, the CDR3 reads TGCAGCGCGGGGCGAACAGGGACGAACTACGAGCAGTACTTC.

The V gene is TRBV14, the J gene TRBJ2-3, with a weak D call TRBD2 (5 bases). The V end lost 1 base, the J end lost 3 bases, and 11 bases lay between the germline ends. Germline V gene data show CDR1 as SGHDN and CDR2 as FVKESK. The length of the CDR3 is 15 residues. CDR3 in DNA: TGTGCCAGCAGCCAAGGAAGGGAGTGGACAGATACGCAGTATTTT. It translates to CASSQGREWTDTQYF.

The chain recombines TRBV6-5 with TRBJ1-5, with 7 positions matching TRBD1. Germline CDR1 is MNHEY and CDR2 is SVGAGI. The length of the CDR3 is 15 residues. The V gene end was trimmed by 6 bases and the J gene end by 1 base; junction bases not matched to a gene: 6. CDR3 DNA: TGTGCCAGCAGCCGAGACAGGGACAGCAATCAGCCCCAGCATTTT. It encodes CASSRDRDSNQPQHF.

The CDR3: CASSNHLGGIPYEQYF. The DNA for the CDR3 is TGTGCCAGCAGTAACCACTTAGGCGGGATTCCCTACGAGCAGTACTTC. The chain couples TRBV28 to TRBJ2-7, with D possibly being TRBD2 (6 bases). V lost 5 bases and J lost 2, with 19 bases in between. There are 16 residues in the CDR3. The germline V gene encodes CDR1 MDHEN and CDR2 SYDVKM. Complete variable domain (other parts from reference TRBV28 and TRBJ2-7): DVKVTQSSRYLVKRTGEKVFLECVQDMDHENMFWYRQDPGLGLRLIYFSYDVKMKEKGDIPEGYSVSREKKERFSLILESASTNQTSMYLCASSNHLGGIPYEQYFGPGTRLTVT.

The genes are TRBV28 and TRBJ1-2; 9 bases match TRBD1. CDR3 length: 13 residues. The V segment lost 8 bases and the J segment 2 bases; nucleotides outside the gene matches: 3. Germline-derived CDR1 and CDR2 are MDHEN and SYDVKM. The CDR3 DNA reads as TGTGCCAGCTTGGACAGGGGAAACTATGGCTACACCTTC. Amino acids: CASLDRGNYGYTF.

This clone was detected only a few times. J is TRBJ2-4 and V is TRBV7-8; 10 bases align to TRBD2. From germline, CDR1 is SGHVS and CDR2 FQNEAQ. The V segment lost 5 bases and the J segment 9 bases; nucleotides outside the gene matches: 7. This CDR3 has 14 amino acids. The CDR3 nucleotides read TGTGCCAGCAGCCCAGCGGGGGGGCTGAGCATTCAGTACTTC. Its protein product is CASSPAGGLSIQYF.

This clone ranks as medium-sized (0.01 to 0.1%). CDR3 coding DNA: TGTGCCAGCAGTTACGCGGGGTCAGCTGAAGCTTTCTTT. Its translation: CASSYAGSAEAFF. J is TRBJ1-1 and V is TRBV6-6; D is ambiguous. The CDR3 is made up of 13 amino acids. Trimming shortened V by 2 bases and J by 6 bases, and 10 bases separated the two germline ends. Germline loops: CDR1 MNHNY, CDR2 SVGAGI (reference sequence).

The chain uses TRBV5-6 and TRBJ2-5, with a tentative D call TRBD1 (5 bases). The CDR3 is made up of 14 amino acids. CDR1 SGHDT and CDR2 YYEEEE come from the germline V gene. Trimming left V 1 base short and J 0 bases short, with 7 bases between. CDR3: CASSLQGHQETQYF. The CDR3 DNA follows: TGTGCCAGCAGCTTGCAGGGCCACCAAGAGACCCAGTACTTC.

The rearrangement uses TRBV20-1 and TRBJ2-5; D is undetermined. Germline V gene sequence: CDR1 DFQATT, CDR2 SNEGSKA (reference sequence). CDR3 size: 11 residues. V was shortened by 5 bases and J by 3 bases, with 7 bases between the two germline ends. The CDR3 DNA is TGCAGTGCTTACTTGAAAGAGACCCAGTACTTC. It yields the protein CSAYLKETQYF.

CDR3 amino acids: CASSERVRGENNSPLHF. CDR3 bases: TGTGCCAGCAGCGAGCGGGTGAGGGGAGAGAATAATTCACCCCTCCACTTT. The rearrangement joins TRBV9 to TRBJ1-6, with a possible D match to TRBD1 (5 bases). The germline V gene encodes CDR1 SGDLS and CDR2 YYNGEE. The CDR3 consists of 17 residues. With 3 bases removed from V and 5 bases from J, the gap between germline ends came to 18 bases.

This clone was counted a few times. J is TRBJ1-4 and V is TRBV7-9; no definite D call. The CDR3 is made up of 14 amino acids. CDR1 SEHNR and CDR2 FQNEAQ come from the germline V gene (reference sequence). V lost 2 bases, J lost 7 bases, and 11 bases lay in between. CDR3 DNA: TGTGCCAGCAGCTTAAAGGGAGGACTTGAAAAACTGTTTTTT. Translating it yields CASSLKGGLEKLFF.

The chain links TRBV5-1 to TRBJ2-7; a possible D gene is TRBD2 (5 bases). The germline V and J ends were trimmed by 2 bases and 0 bases, with 12 bases remaining between them. CDR1 is SGHRS, CDR2 YFSETQ, per germline. This CDR3 contains 15 residues. The CDR3 nucleotides are TGCGCCAGCAGCTTATCCCCACGGGACTCCTACGAGCAGTACTTC. Residues: CASSLSPRDSYEQYF. Together with reference TRBV5-1 and TRBJ2-7, the CDR3 gives the full variable domain: KAGVTQTPRYLIKTRGQQVTLSCSPISGHRSVSWYQQTPGQGLQFLFEYFSETQRNKGNFPGRFSGRQFSNSRSEMNVSTLELGDSALYLCASSLSPRDSYEQYFGPGTRLTVT.

The V and J genes are TRBV5-1 and TRBJ2-1; 11 positions agree with TRBD2. This CDR3 contains 15 residues. With V trimmed by 4 bases and J by 4 bases, 4 bases remained unmatched. Germline V gene sequence: CDR1 SGHRS, CDR2 YFSETQ. CDR3 residues: CASSAGTSGYNEQFF. The CDR3 bases are TGCGCCAGCAGCGCCGGGACTAGCGGATACAATGAGCAGTTCTTC.

This chain joins TRBV27 and TRBJ1-2, with 7 bases lining up with TRBD1. From germline, CDR1 is MNHEY and CDR2 SMNVEV (reference sequence). This CDR3 contains 17 residues. Germline trimming cut 1 base from V and 6 bases from J; bases unmatched to any gene: 14. As DNA, the CDR3 is TGTGCCAGCAGTTTATACGGCAGGGGGACCGGCAAAAATGGCTACACCTTC. Its protein product is CASSLYGRGTGKNGYTF.

The rearrangement uses TRBV28 and TRBJ1-3; weak D call: TRBD1 (6 bases). This CDR3 contains 17 residues. V lost 5 bases and J lost 0, with 17 bases in between. Germline CDR1 reads MDHEN; CDR2 reads SYDVKM. The CDR3 is CASSPHWDTSSGNTIYF. The CDR3 DNA reads as TGTGCCAGCAGTCCCCATTGGGACACCAGCTCTGGAAACACCATATATTTT.

This clone has a handful of counts. The chain is built from TRBV11-3 and TRBJ1-1; D is perhaps TRBD1 (5 bases). Germline lookup yields CDR1 SGHNT and CDR2 YENEEA. The ends were cut back, 5 bases at V and 4 bases at J, with 11 bases in the middle. The CDR3 totals 13 residues. The chain's CDR3 is CASSDRRGTEAFF. CDR3 nucleotide sequence: TGTGCCAGCAGCGACCGGAGGGGCACTGAAGCTTTCTTT.

The rearrangement joins TRBV6-1 to TRBJ2-7; D gene ambiguous. Germline values: CDR1 MNHNS, CDR2 SASEGT. The V gene lost 6 bases and the J gene lost 3 bases, with 12 bases spanning the gap. This CDR3 spans 13 amino acids. CDR3 amino acids: CASSGGLLYEQYF. The CDR3 bases are TGTGCCAGCAGCGGCGGTCTACTCTACGAGCAGTACTTC.

The chain combines TRBV30 with TRBJ1-5, with a tentative D call TRBD1 (5 bases). This CDR3 is built from 13 residues. With 2 bases removed from V and 5 bases from J, the gap between germline ends came to 10 bases. Germline assignment: CDR1 GTSNPN and CDR2 SVGIG (reference sequence). The CDR3 is CAWSSGGYQPQHF. CDR3 DNA sequence: TGTGCCTGGAGTTCGGGGGGTTATCAGCCCCAGCATTTT.

CDR3: CASSRTSEQFF. The CDR3 region has the DNA TGTGCCAGCAGCCGGACTAGTGAGCAGTTCTTC. This sequence joins TRBV4-2 and TRBJ2-1; 7 bases align to TRBD2. The length of the CDR3 is 11 residues. Germline-derived CDR1 and CDR2 are LGHNA and YNFKEQ. V lost 4 bases to trimming and J lost 9 bases; unmatched junction nucleotides: 0.

The V call is TRBV10-1, the J call TRBJ2-3, with 9 nucleotides matching TRBD1. V gave up 6 bases and J gave up 1 base; unmatched junction bases: 5. From germline, CDR1 is WNHNN and CDR2 SYGVQD (reference sequence). This CDR3 is 15 amino acids long. The CDR3 DNA sequence: TGCGCCAGCAGGTCAACAGGGGGCGGCACAGATACGCAGTATTTT. Encoded protein: CASRSTGGGTDTQYF.

The chain has TRBV7-2 and TRBJ1-2, with TRBD1 matching over 12 bases. The junction had 11 bases not matched to a gene; V was cut back by 4 bases and J by 5 bases. The CDR3 consists of 17 residues. Per germline, CDR1 SGHTA and CDR2 FQGNSA. The CDR3 spells CASSYGTGGAKVYGYTF. CDR3 in DNA: TGTGCCAGCAGCTACGGGACAGGGGGCGCGAAGGTTTATGGCTACACCTTC. The variable domain in full, completed from reference TRBV7-2 and TRBJ1-2, reads GAGVSQSPSNKVTEKGKDVELRCDPISGHTALYWYRQSLGQGLEFLIYFQGNSAPDKSGLPSDRFSAERTGGSVSTLTIQRTQQEDSAVYLCASSYGTGGAKVYGYTFGSGTRLTVV.

The chain combines TRBV6-6 with TRBJ2-3; tentatively, D is TRBD2 (7 bases). Germline assignment: CDR1 MNHNY and CDR2 SVGAGI (reference sequence). This CDR3 has 15 residues. Trimming shortened V by 4 bases and J by 4 bases, and 15 bases separated the two germline ends. CDR3 region: CASSSYRGGADTQYF. The CDR3, as DNA: TGTGCCAGCAGTTCCTATAGGGGGGGCGCAGATACGCAGTATTTT.